A single sample gave rise to the 6 T cell receptor beta chains below, sequenced in a study of blood T cell repertoires in COVID-19. TCRdb's table, derived via immunoSEQ multiplex PCR, lists solely in-frame clones and lacks some. The table shows about 74,000 clones, with about 83% occurring only once. Sequencing was performed on peripheral blood. These receptors came from a man between 70 and 80 years old with acute or convalescent COVID-19.

The chain couples TRBV28 to TRBJ2-1, with D maybe TRBD2 (5 bases). CDR1 MDHEN and CDR2 SYDVKM come from the germline V gene. Between the trimmed V and J ends, which lost 7 bases and 4 bases, there was a span of 23 bases. The CDR3 spans 17 residues. The CDR3 loop is CASNTIQVGRTYNEQFF. The DNA of the CDR3 is TGTGCCAGCAACACTATCCAGGTGGGCAGGACTTACAATGAGCAGTTCTTC.

The chain recombines TRBV19 with TRBJ1-5, with D perhaps matching TRBD1 (6 bases). Looked up from germline, CDR1 is LNHDA and CDR2 is SQIVND (reference sequence). The CDR3 totals 14 residues. Trimming removed 10 bases from V and 5 bases from J, with 18 bases in between. CDR3 DNA: TGTGCCACTCGGGCCACAGGGAACCATCAGCCCCAGCATTTT. As protein: CATRATGNHQPQHF. The entire variable domain, with the rest obtained from reference TRBV19 and TRBJ1-5, is as follows: DGGITQSPKYLFRKEGQNVTLSCEQNLNHDAMYWYRQDPGQGLRLIYYSQIVNDFQKGDIAEGYSVSREKKESFPLTVTSAQKNPTAFYLCATRATGNHQPQHFGDGTRLSIL.

This clone showed up just once. CDR3 region: CASSSQSGGWSDTQYF. The DNA of the CDR3 is TGTGCCAGCAGCTCCCAATCGGGAGGATGGTCAGATACGCAGTATTTT. This chain joins TRBV7-9 and TRBJ2-3, with TRBD2 matching 7 bases. Germline V lookup: CDR1 SEHNR, CDR2 FQNEAQ (reference sequence). This CDR3 contains 16 residues. V dropped 4 bases and J dropped 4; count of bases not matched to a gene: 11.

V usage is TRBV6-2 or TRBV6-3 and J usage is TRBJ1-2, with no clear D. Per the germline V gene, CDR1 is MNHEY and CDR2 is SVGEGT. Trimming removed 6 bases from V and 3 bases from J, with 17 bases in between. There are 15 residues in the CDR3. In nucleotides, the CDR3 is TGTGCCAGCAGCCCCGGGAGGGCGGAATACTATGGCTACACCTTC. Encoded protein: CASSPGRAEYYGYTF.

The rearrangement joins TRBV20-1 to TRBJ2-7; no definite D call. The CDR3 length is 13 residues. Germline CDR1 is DFQATT and CDR2 is SNEGSKA (reference sequence). The V end was cut by 3 bases, the J end by 0 bases, with 9 bases between. This CDR3 is CSASVTGSYEQYF. The CDR3 DNA reads TGCAGTGCTAGTGTGACGGGCTCCTACGAGCAGTACTTC.

The rearrangement uses TRBV27 and TRBJ2-2, with a tentative D call TRBD1 (7 bases). CDR1 is MNHEY, CDR2 SMNVEV, per germline (reference sequence). The CDR3 has 16 amino acids. V lost 2 bases, J lost 5 bases, and 15 bases lay in between. The CDR3 here is CASSLEAGGGTGELFF. As DNA, the CDR3 is TGTGCCAGCAGTTTAGAAGCAGGGGGAGGAACCGGGGAGCTGTTTTTT.